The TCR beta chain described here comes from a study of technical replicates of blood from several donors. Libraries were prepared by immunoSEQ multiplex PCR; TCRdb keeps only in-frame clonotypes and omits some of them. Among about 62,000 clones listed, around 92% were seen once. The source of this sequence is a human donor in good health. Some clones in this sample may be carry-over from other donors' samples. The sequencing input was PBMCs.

The CDR3 is CAISSSGGTYEQYF. CDR3 nucleotides: TGTGCCATCAGTTCTAGCGGCGGGACCTACGAGCAGTACTTC. The chain uses TRBV10-3 and TRBJ2-7; 7 bases match TRBD2. V lost 5 bases to trimming and J lost 2 bases; unmatched junction nucleotides: 6. This CDR3 has 14 amino acids. Germline CDR1 and CDR2: ENHRY and SYGVKD.